Each of the 19 T cell receptor beta chains below was sequenced from the same sample in a study of cytomegalovirus exposure and HLA in healthy donors. Primers: 60 Vbeta forward and 13 Jbeta reverse. TCRdb keeps only in-frame clones here, not all; method: immunoSEQ multiplex PCR. This sample has approximately 160,000 clones; about three quarters occur once, and the top ten carry roughly 4.5%. What was sequenced was PBMCs. The receptors originated from a man between 18 and 29 years old in good health and CMV-seropositive.

The CDR3 DNA is TGTGCCTGGAGTGTACTCGGGGAAGGTTCACCCCTCCACTTT. Protein: CAWSVLGEGSPLHF. The chain combines TRBV30 with TRBJ1-6; D is uncertain. This CDR3 spans 14 amino acids. Germline values: CDR1 GTSNPN, CDR2 SVGIG (reference sequence). The V and J ends lost 0 bases and 9 bases respectively, with 12 bases between them.

The CDR3 DNA follows: TGTGCCAGCAAGGGGAACTATGGCTACACCTTC. This encodes CASKGNYGYTF. The chain joins TRBV28 to TRBJ1-2; D might be TRBD1 (5 bases). This CDR3 contains 11 residues. Between the trimmed V and J ends, which lost 7 bases and 2 bases, there was a span of 5 bases. Germline V gene sequence: CDR1 MDHEN, CDR2 SYDVKM.

The chain uses TRBV6-6 and TRBJ2-1, with TRBD1 as a possible D gene (5 bases). Trimming pared 4 bases from V and 10 bases from J, leaving 14 bases between. There are 13 residues in the CDR3. From germline, CDR1 is MNHNY and CDR2 SVGAGI (reference sequence). This chain's CDR3 is CASSWGELQEQFF. CDR3 coding DNA: TGTGCCAGCAGTTGGGGCGAATTGCAAGAGCAGTTCTTC.

The chain couples TRBV30 to TRBJ1-2, with 7 bases matching TRBD1. Germline V gives CDR1 GTSNPN, CDR2 SVGIG (reference sequence). The CDR3 has 16 residues. The trim removed 3 bases at V and 4 bases at J, leaving 14 bases unmatched. The CDR3 bases are TGTGCCTGGAGCCCCAAGGGGGCCTCGAATATCTATGGCTACACCTTC. Its protein product is CAWSPKGASNIYGYTF.

The chain is built from TRBV5-4 and TRBJ1-1; D might be TRBD1 (6 bases). This CDR3 contains 14 residues. Germline V gene sequence: CDR1 SGHNT, CDR2 YYREEE (reference sequence). V shed 4 bases and J shed 0 bases, with 10 bases lying between them. The CDR3 region is CASSPDRLNTEAFF. The CDR3, as DNA: TGTGCCAGCAGCCCCGACAGGTTGAACACTGAAGCTTTCTTT. Together with reference TRBV5-4 and TRBJ1-1, the CDR3 gives the full variable domain: ETGVTQSPTHLIKTRGQQVTLRCSSQSGHNTVSWYQQALGQGPQFIFQYYREEENGRGNFPPRFSGLQFPNYSSELNVNALELDDSALYLCASSPDRLNTEAFFGQGTRLTVV.

The V call is TRBV5-1, the J call TRBJ1-3, with unresolved D. The CDR3 consists of 13 residues. Germline V gives CDR1 SGHRS, CDR2 YFSETQ. V was pared by 0 bases and J by 4 bases, with 5 bases between. DNA of the CDR3: TGCGCCAGCAGCTTGGCCGCGGGAAACACCATATATTTT. Amino acid sequence: CASSLAAGNTIYF.

The chain carries TRBV11-3 and TRBJ1-4, with TRBD1 identical over 9 bases. The CDR3 is 15 amino acids. Germline CDR1 is SGHNT and CDR2 is YENEEA. Unmatched junction bases numbered 8, after V lost 5 bases and J lost 7 bases. The CDR3: CASSLTTGGVEKLFF. The CDR3 DNA reads TGTGCCAGCAGCCTAACGACAGGGGGGGTTGAAAAACTGTTTTTT. The complete variable domain, with remaining parts taken from reference TRBV11-3 and TRBJ1-4, reads EAGVVQSPRYKIIEKKQPVAFWCNPISGHNTLYWYLQNLGQGPELLIRYENEEAVDDSQLPKDRFSAERLKGVDSTLKIQPAELGDSAVYLCASSLTTGGVEKLFFGSGTQLSVL.

This rearrangement joins TRBV15 to TRBJ1-1; D is possibly TRBD1 (5 bases). V was shortened by 5 bases and J by 1 base, with 14 bases between the two germline ends. Per the germline V gene, CDR1 is LNHNV and CDR2 is YYDKDF (reference sequence). The CDR3 spans 15 residues. DNA for the CDR3: TGTGCCACCAGCGCCGGCCGGGGGGGGAACACTGAAGCTTTCTTT. It yields the protein CATSAGRGGNTEAFF. The whole variable domain, remainder taken from reference TRBV15 and TRBJ1-1, is DAMVIQNPRYQVTQFGKPVTLSCSQTLNHNVMYWYQQKSSQAPKLLFHYYDKDFNNEADTPDNFQSRRPNTSFCFLDIRSPGLGDTAMYLCATSAGRGGNTEAFFGQGTRLTVV.

This clone was detected only once. The chain is built from TRBV4-1 and TRBJ1-4; D may be TRBD1 (5 bases). The CDR3 has 16 residues. V gave up 6 bases and J gave up 3 bases, with 17 bases separating them. Germline loops: CDR1 MGHRA, CDR2 YSYEKL. The CDR3 DNA sequence: TGCGCCAGCAGTCCAATGGGGGGGACGGCTAATGAAAAACTGTTTTTT. Amino acids: CASSPMGGTANEKLFF.

The chain links TRBV4-2 to TRBJ2-1; possibly TRBD2 for D (5 bases). The ends were cut back, 4 bases at V and 7 bases at J, with 14 bases in the middle. Germline loops: CDR1 LGHNA, CDR2 YNFKEQ. This CDR3 has 14 residues. CDR3 sequence: CASSPLARPNEQFF. Here the CDR3 DNA reads TGTGCCAGCAGCCCGCTAGCACGGCCGAATGAGCAGTTCTTC.

The chain is built from TRBV18 and TRBJ1-1; perhaps TRBD1 as D (5 bases). The CDR3 is 14 residues long. Germline V gene data show CDR1 as KGHSH and CDR2 as LQKENI. V was trimmed by 4 bases and J by 1 base, leaving 10 bases between them. This CDR3 reads CASSRLTANTEAFF. The CDR3 nucleotides read TGTGCCAGCTCACGGTTGACAGCGAACACTGAAGCTTTCTTT.

The chain is built from TRBV6-4 and TRBJ2-7; D call uncertain. V lost 6 bases and J lost 3, with 6 bases in between. The germline CDR1 and CDR2 sequences are MRHNA and SNTAGT. The CDR3 loop spans 11 amino acids. CDR3 DNA: TGTGCCAGCAGGGCGGACTACGAGCAGTACGTC. Amino acids: CASRADYEQYV.

This chain links TRBV19 with TRBJ1-2; D not resolved. The CDR3 has 14 amino acids. CDR1 and CDR2 (germline): LNHDA, SQIVND (reference sequence). Trimming cost V 2 bases and J 6 bases, with 13 bases left between them. Written as DNA, the CDR3 is TGTGCCAGTAGTATATTAGGAGTAATGGATGGCTACACCTTC. Protein product: CASSILGVMDGYTF. Full variable domain (missing parts from reference TRBV19 and TRBJ1-2): DGGITQSPKYLFRKEGQNVTLSCEQNLNHDAMYWYRQDPGQGLRLIYYSQIVNDFQKGDIAEGYSVSREKKESFPLTVTSAQKNPTAFYLCASSILGVMDGYTFGSGTRLTVV.

This chain uses TRBV19 with TRBJ2-1; 10 bases align to TRBD2. CDR3 length: 14 amino acids. Germline values: CDR1 LNHDA, CDR2 SQIVND (reference sequence). Unmatched junction bases numbered 7, after V lost 8 bases and J lost 6 bases. In DNA, the CDR3 is TGTGCCAGTGGTCCGCTAGCGGGAGTCAATGAGCAGTTCTTC. Translation: CASGPLAGVNEQFF.

The rearrangement uses TRBV5-1 and TRBJ2-3; 10 nucleotides line up with TRBD1. The germline V gene encodes CDR1 SGHRS and CDR2 YFSETQ. V lost 4 bases and J lost 5; bases outside the gene matches: 4. CDR3 length: 14 amino acids. CDR3 region: CASSRQGAVDTQYF. The CDR3 coding sequence is TGCGCCAGCAGCCGACAGGGGGCTGTAGATACGCAGTATTTT.

The CDR3 sequence: CASSPGQTNQPQHF. CDR3 nucleotides: TGTGCCAGCAGTCCCGGACAGACCAATCAGCCCCAGCATTTT. The J gene is TRBJ1-5, the V gene TRBV27; the D gene is possibly TRBD1 (6 bases). Looked up from germline, CDR1 is MNHEY and CDR2 is SMNVEV (reference sequence). Trimming stripped 5 bases from V and 3 bases from J, with 11 bases between. The CDR3 loop spans 14 amino acids.

The CDR3 DNA reads TGTGCCAGCAGTAACCACAGGGGGACCACTGAAGCTTTCTTT. Encoded protein: CASSNHRGTTEAFF. This sequence joins TRBV6-1 and TRBJ1-1; 8 bases fit TRBD1. Germline V gene lookup returns CDR1 MNHNS and CDR2 SASEGT. This CDR3 spans 14 amino acids. The trim removed 5 bases at V and 4 bases at J, leaving 6 bases unmatched.

The chain has TRBV7-2 and TRBJ2-3; D not resolved. The CDR3 extends over 15 amino acids. Trimming took 1 base from V and 0 from J, leaving 8 bases between them. CDR1 and CDR2 from the germline V gene are SGHTA and FQGNSA. DNA for the CDR3: TGTGCCAGCAGCTTAGTTCGTGGCAGCACAGATACGCAGTATTTT. Protein sequence: CASSLVRGSTDTQYF.

CDR3 residues: CASSAAGGTEAFF. CDR3 sequence (DNA): TGTGCCAGCAGCGCCGCGGGGGGGACTGAAGCTTTCTTT. V is TRBV7-9 and J is TRBJ1-1, with D tentatively TRBD1 (5 bases). CDR3 length equals 13 residues. Germline V gives CDR1 SEHNR, CDR2 FQNEAQ (reference sequence). V lost 5 bases and J lost 5, with 12 bases in between. Variable domain in full (rest from reference TRBV7-9 and TRBJ1-1): DTGVSQNPRHKITKRGQNVTFRCDPISEHNRLYWYRQTLGQGPEFLTYFQNEAQLEKSRLLSDRFSAERPKGSFSTLEIQRTEQGDSAMYLCASSAAGGTEAFFGQGTRLTVV.